Only a few counts were recorded for the clone carrying this T cell receptor beta chain. No antigen is known for it. The J segment lost 7 bases and the V segment lost 7 bases, leaving 11 bases of the junction unmatched. The CDR3 loop spans 15 amino acids. Germline V CDR1 and CDR2: MNHNS, SASEGT. This entry is derived from a study of CD8 T cells in ankylosing spondylitis. Study findings and constraints: There was a TCR beta motif, made of several highly homologous variants, that appeared characteristic of ankylosing spondylitis blood.

TCRdb itself ran the 5' RACE reads through MiXCR, one entry per CDR3 protein. The sample lists about 800,000 distinct CDR3 sequences; 12% were seen once. The sequenced sample was blood, either unsorted or a sorted T cell fraction (not recorded which). This clonotype originated in a male donor with ankylosing spondylitis. This chain connects TRBV6-1 to TRBJ2-1; 9 bases match TRBD1. CDR3 DNA sequence: TGTGCCAGCACGGGACCGGGACAGGGACGAAATGAGCAGTTCTTC. Encoded protein: CASTGPGQGRNEQFF.